The entry below gives a single T cell receptor beta chain sequence along with its context. The clone's antigen remains unknown. Per-nucleotide qualities are absent, and no much larger clonotype sits a single base away. The sample comes from a study of CD8 T cells in Susac syndrome (dated by TCRdb to between 2017 and 2020). With regard to the full study: Repertoire sequencing was used to test whether CD8+ T cell activation and differentiation in Susac syndrome was antigen driven. Broader findings and caveats from the paper: The TCR sequencing and HLA analysis was acknowledged to have included a relatively small number of individuals.

Peripheral blood CD8+ and CD4+ T cells from healthy donors, Susac syndrome patients and multiple sclerosis patients were profiled by high-throughput TCR beta sequencing. The multiple sclerosis controls were treatment-naive patients whose relapsing-remitting disease, either stable or active, fulfilled the revised McDonald criteria. Bulk CD8+ and CD4+ T cells were purified by magnetic negative isolation, while CD8+ TEMRA cells were enriched using FACS. Blood was collected in EDTA tubes and processed within 24 hours, with PBMCs isolated through density gradient centrifugation. PBMCs intended for TCR sequencing were cryopreserved in liquid nitrogen and thawed later in a water bath at 37 degrees C. The sorted or isolated CD4+, CD8+ and CD8+ TEMRA cells had a purity of 90% or higher. RNA was extracted using the RNeasy kit, and roughly 0.45 to 1 ug of the RNA was reverse transcribed with random hexamers. The immunoSEQ multiplex PCR assay, covering 54 Vbeta and 13 Jbeta segments, was used to amplify TCR beta CDR3 regions. Bias from PCR amplification was corrected by using a synthetic template baseline for primer optimization and for computational correction. The original pipeline was this. Reads were annotated to V, D and J genes per IMGT and analyzed with immunoSEQ Analyzer, keeping only productive sequences. Clonality was calculated as one minus the Shannon entropy normalized by log2 of the number of productive unique sequences. For each patient and control, public and private clones were evaluated among the 100 most prevalent clones. Susac-specific clones were defined as absent from healthy and MS cohorts, 850 to 1,300 published viral clones and other ImmuneACCESS disease sequences. In-frame beta chains were kept once TCRdb had trimmed the public reads at Q25 with fastp and called clones with MiXCR. Each entry is one CDR3 protein sequence, shown with its most common DNA and genes. The V and J calls shown here were made by TCRdb, not taken from the authors' results. In this sample the table shows about 210,000 distinct CDR3 sequences, about 95% of which occur a single time. The ten top clones hold 0.085% to 0.1% of the sample.

CDR1 and CDR2, per the germline V gene, are SGHAT and FQNNGV. Here V drops 1 base and J drops 5 bases, and the junction holds 5 bases not matched to any gene. There are 15 amino acids in the CDR3, from cysteine to phenylalanine inclusive. Only CDR3 DNA is held: 45 bases, read in frame from base 1. Sequencing was done on a sample of CD4+ T cells from PBMCs. The chain employs TRBV11-2 and TRBJ2-3, with TRBD2 identical over 8 junction bases. The TCR comes from a human donor with multiple sclerosis. Here is the DNA: TGTGCCAGCAGCTTAGGATCGCTAGCGGGAGATACGCAGTATTTT. This encodes CASSLGSLAGDTQYF.